This T cell receptor beta chain was obtained from a study of CD8+ T cells in alopecia areata. TCR sequencing used cDNA made by reverse transcription of extracted RNA. The data were produced by immunoSEQ multiplex PCR, yet TCRdb's version contains in-frame clones alone and is incomplete. Of roughly 180,000 clones in the sample, 45% to 60% were seen once. Treatment given: oral pan-JAK inhibitor, 5-10 mg twice daily. Germline lookup yields CDR1 MNHEY and CDR2 SMNVEV (reference sequence). Trimming at V came to 6 bases and at J to 4 bases, leaving 11 bases not matched to a gene. The CDR3 length is 15 residues.

The receptor comes from a human donor with alopecia areata. This chain links TRBV27 with TRBJ2-7; 8 positions match TRBD2. The material was CD8+ T cells sorted from blood, obtained at week 52, from a patient treated with tofacitinib. The CDR3 here is CASSTPGSGGYEQYF. The CDR3 DNA sequence: TGTGCCAGCAGCACCCCGGGGAGCGGGGGATACGAGCAGTACTTC.